Below are 28 T cell receptor beta chains sequenced from a single sample in a study of vaccination and CD4 T cells after COVID-19. This sample's treatment: roughly 11-day PBMC culture with coronavirus spike peptide pools or control peptides (ViraFEST assay). What these receptors recognize is not known. Cultured CD4+ T cell DNA was sequenced using the Oncomine TCR Beta short-read assay. MiXCR, applied by TCRdb to the PCR reads, yields one record per CDR3 protein. The sample carries about 19,000 distinct CDR3 sequences, approximately 61% recorded once. Sequenced here: CD4+ T cells from blood, cultured in vitro, sampled after SARS-CoV-2 vaccination. The source of these receptors is a human donor who had recovered from COVID-19.

This sequence joins TRBV20-1 and TRBJ2-7; 8 bases are a match to TRBD2. The germline V gene has CDR1 DFQATT and CDR2 SNEGSKA (reference sequence). Trimming at V came to 6 bases and at J to 2 bases, leaving 9 bases not matched to a gene. The CDR3 loop spans 14 amino acids. CDR3 DNA sequence: TGCAGTGCCAGACGGACAGCGGGAGCCTACGAGCAGTACTTC. It codes for CSARRTAGAYEQYF.

V and J are TRBV10-2 and TRBJ1-1; the D gene is possibly TRBD1 (6 bases). The germline gives CDR1 WSHSY, CDR2 SAAADI. This CDR3 has 18 amino acids. V was clipped by 5 bases and J by 2 bases, with 24 bases between them. The CDR3 loop is CASSLRAITGQTNTEAFF. The CDR3 bases are TGCGCCAGCAGTCTACGTGCCATAACCGGACAGACTAACACTGAAGCTTTCTTT.

This CDR3 reads CASSFLRRDSGYTF. The CDR3 nucleotides read TGTGCCAGCAGCTTCTTAAGGCGGGACAGTGGCTACACCTTC. The J gene is TRBJ1-2, the V gene TRBV7-8; TRBD1 matches at 7 bases. V gave up 3 bases and J gave up 7 bases; unmatched junction bases: 8. The CDR3 length is 14 residues. Germline V gene data show CDR1 as SGHVS and CDR2 as FQNEAQ.

The chain links TRBV6-2 or TRBV6-3 to TRBJ1-1; the D is unclear. CDR1 is MNHEY, CDR2 SVGEGT, per germline. The length of the CDR3 is 12 residues. Trimming pared 5 bases from V and 12 bases from J, leaving 16 bases between. The CDR3 sequence: CASSRPRLEPFF. CDR3 coding DNA: TGTGCCAGCAGTCGACCGCGGCTGGAACCTTTCTTT.

The chain has TRBV9 and TRBJ1-2; D is ambiguous. V was pared by 4 bases and J by 5 bases, with 18 bases between. The CDR3 extends over 15 amino acids. Germline V lookup: CDR1 SGDLS, CDR2 YYNGEE. The CDR3 DNA reads TGTGCCAGCAGCCCCCCCCCGACGACTGCTTATGGCTACACCTTC. Translated: CASSPPPTTAYGYTF.

This clonotype was counted only a few times. The chain has TRBV11-3 and TRBJ1-2; no clear D gene. CDR1 is SGHNT and CDR2 is YENEEA in the germline V gene. This CDR3 region has 12 residues. Trimming took 2 bases from V and 6 from J, leaving 7 bases between them. In DNA, the CDR3 is TGTGCCAGCAGCTTATCTGGGGATGGCTACACCTTC. Translation: CASSLSGDGYTF.

The rearrangement uses TRBV12-3 or TRBV12-4 and TRBJ2-3; D remains unclear. The CDR3 loop spans 14 amino acids. Trimming took 0 bases from V and 1 from J, leaving 5 bases between them. The CDR3 reads CASSLARRTDTQYF. CDR3 coding DNA: TGTGCCAGCAGTTTAGCTAGGCGCACAGATACGCAGTATTTT.

The chain links TRBV5-1 to TRBJ2-5; 7 bases fit TRBD2. The trim removed 0 bases at V and 2 bases at J, leaving 4 bases unmatched. Germline V gene lookup returns CDR1 SGHRS and CDR2 YFSETQ. The CDR3 has 15 amino acids. CDR3 sequence: CASSLAGGRQETQYF. CDR3 bases: TGCGCCAGCAGCTTGGCGGGAGGCCGGCAAGAGACCCAGTACTTC. The variable domain in full, with the rest retrieved from reference TRBV5-1 and TRBJ2-5, is KAGVTQTPRYLIKTRGQQVTLSCSPISGHRSVSWYQQTPGQGLQFLFEYFSETQRNKGNFPGRFSGRQFSNSRSEMNVSTLELGDSALYLCASSLAGGRQETQYFGPGTRLLVL.

Only a few counts were recorded for this clonotype. The chain combines TRBV15 with TRBJ1-2, with D uncertain. The V end lost 4 bases, the J end lost 2 bases, and 5 bases lay between the germline ends. The length of the CDR3 is 12 residues. Germline V gene sequence: CDR1 LNHNV, CDR2 YYDKDF (reference sequence). CDR3 loop: CATSTPNYGYTF. The CDR3 DNA reads TGTGCCACCAGCACCCCCAACTATGGCTACACCTTC.

This chain joins TRBV7-2 and TRBJ1-2; 8 bases line up with TRBD1. The CDR3 covers 15 residues. J lost 1 base, V lost 5 bases, and 6 bases had no gene match. Germline CDR1 SGHTA, CDR2 FQGNSA. CDR3 in DNA: TGTGCCAGCAGCGGGAACAGGGGGATTAACTATGGCTACACCTTC. Translated, it gives CASSGNRGINYGYTF. Drawing the rest from reference TRBV7-2 and TRBJ1-2, the complete variable domain is GAGVSQSPSNKVTEKGKDVELRCDPISGHTALYWYRQSLGQGLEFLIYFQGNSAPDKSGLPSDRFSAERTGGSVSTLTIQRTQQEDSAVYLCASSGNRGINYGYTFGSGTRLTVV.

The V call is TRBV7-9, the J call TRBJ1-5; D remains ambiguous. V was shortened by 1 base and J by 0 bases, with 7 bases between the two germline ends. The CDR3 length is 15 residues. Germline assignment: CDR1 SEHNR and CDR2 FQNEAQ (reference sequence). CDR3 in amino acids: CASSLGGNSNQPQHF. The DNA of the CDR3 is TGTGCCAGCAGCTTAGGAGGGAATAGCAATCAGCCCCAGCATTTT.

The chain recombines TRBV19 with TRBJ2-5; D is ambiguous. CDR1 is LNHDA and CDR2 is SQIVND in the germline V gene (reference sequence). V lost 6 bases to trimming and J lost 4 bases, with 15 bases between them. The CDR3 sequence is 14 residues long. The CDR3 region has the DNA TGTGCCAGTAGCCAAGGCTTTTTTTTAGAGACCCAGTACTTC. It encodes CASSQGFFLETQYF.

A single count supports this clonotype. The chain links TRBV11-3 to TRBJ2-1, with D possibly being TRBD1 or TRBD2 (5 bases each). Germline lookup yields CDR1 SGHNT and CDR2 YENEEA. V lost 0 bases, J lost 4 bases, and 13 bases lay in between. There are 16 residues in the CDR3. In DNA form, the CDR3 reads TGTGCCAGCAGCTTAGATCTGGGACGCTTATACAATGAGCAGTTCTTC. This codes for CASSLDLGRLYNEQFF.

The chain joins TRBV6-2 or TRBV6-3 to TRBJ1-5; D is perhaps TRBD1 (5 bases). CDR1 and CDR2 (germline): MNHEY, SVGEGT. V lost 4 bases to trimming and J lost 2 bases, with 18 bases between them. The CDR3 runs 17 residues. CDR3 DNA: TGTGCCAGCAGTTTGGTCCAGGGCGCACAAGGCAATCAGCCCCAGCATTTT. Its translation: CASSLVQGAQGNQPQHF.

The CDR3 bases are TGCAGTGCTAGAGAGAGTAACTATGGCTACACCTTC. Translation: CSARESNYGYTF. The chain recombines TRBV20-1 with TRBJ1-2; D is ambiguous. V lost 0 bases to trimming and J lost 1 base, with 3 bases between them. CDR3 length: 12 residues. Germline V gene data show CDR1 as DFQATT and CDR2 as SNEGSKA (reference sequence).

The V and J genes are TRBV20-1 and TRBJ2-3; TRBD2 agrees at 10 bases. This CDR3 region has 15 residues. Germline-derived CDR1 and CDR2 are DFQATT and SNEGSKA (reference sequence). With 6 bases clipped from V and 4 bases from J, the junction kept 10 bases outside the gene matches. CDR3 loop: CSAGSGGALSDTQYF. As DNA, the CDR3 is TGCAGTGCAGGAAGCGGGGGGGCTCTCTCAGATACGCAGTATTTT.

This rearrangement joins TRBV2 to TRBJ2-5; tentative D call: TRBD2 (5 bases). CDR1 is SNHLY, CDR2 FYNNEI, per germline. The CDR3 loop spans 12 amino acids. Trimming took off 5 bases at V and 2 bases at J, with 6 bases between the two ends. The CDR3 region has the DNA TGTGCCAGCAGTTGGAGGCAAGAGACCCAGTACTTC. Translation: CASSWRQETQYF.

The chain joins TRBV19 to TRBJ1-2, with 10 bases lining up with TRBD1. The junction had 2 bases not matched to a gene; V was cut back by 4 bases and J by 6 bases. CDR1 is LNHDA and CDR2 is SQIVND in the germline V gene (reference sequence). The CDR3 spans 13 residues. The CDR3 coding sequence is TGTGCCAGTAGTACGACAGGGGGCAATGGCTACACCTTC. Encoded protein: CASSTTGGNGYTF.

In this sample, this clonotype turned up a few times. This chain joins TRBV20-1 and TRBJ2-5; 14 bases agree with TRBD2. V lost 5 bases, J lost 7 bases, and 12 bases stayed unmatched. The CDR3 is 16 amino acids. Per germline, CDR1 DFQATT and CDR2 SNEGSKA (reference sequence). CDR3 nucleotide sequence: TGCAGTGCTCTTCGACTAGCGGGGGGGACGGCTGGGACCCAGTACTTC. This encodes CSALRLAGGTAGTQYF.

This clonotype appeared a few times. The V gene is TRBV30, the J gene TRBJ1-2; weak D call: TRBD1 (5 bases). The germline V gene has CDR1 GTSNPN and CDR2 SVGIG (reference sequence). The CDR3 contains 15 residues. Trimming left V 5 bases short and J 2 bases short, with 18 bases between. The CDR3 protein is CAWAIQGGRNYGYTF. The CDR3 coding sequence is TGTGCCTGGGCTATTCAGGGCGGTAGGAACTATGGCTACACCTTC.

This clonotype was detected only once. This chain connects TRBV12-3 or TRBV12-4 to TRBJ2-5; D call uncertain. V was shortened by 6 bases and J by 5 bases, with 16 bases between the two germline ends. This CDR3 comprises 14 residues. The CDR3 loop is CASRPMGKPETQYF. The DNA of the CDR3 is TGTGCCAGCAGACCAATGGGGAAACCGGAGACCCAGTACTTC.

V is TRBV11-2 and J is TRBJ1-1, with 8 bases aligning to TRBD1. The CDR3 is made up of 16 amino acids. V dropped 1 base and J dropped 1; count of bases not matched to a gene: 5. The germline V gene has CDR1 SGHAT and CDR2 FQNNGV. CDR3 nucleotide sequence: TGTGCCAGCAGCTTAGCCCCGGGACAGGCGAACACTGAAGCTTTCTTT. This translates into CASSLAPGQANTEAFF.

There are a few counts of this clonotype. The chain carries TRBV11-3 and TRBJ1-1; D is unclear. The V end lost 5 bases, the J end lost 6 bases, and 10 bases lay between the germline ends. Looked up from germline, CDR1 is SGHNT and CDR2 is YENEEA. There are 12 residues in the CDR3. The CDR3, as DNA: TGTGCCAGCAGCCCCCGTTTATCTGAAGCTTTCTTT. Translating gives CASSPRLSEAFF.

The V gene is TRBV19, the J gene TRBJ2-1; D is perhaps TRBD2 (6 bases). This CDR3 is built from 13 residues. With 6 bases removed from V and 0 bases from J, the gap between germline ends came to 6 bases. Germline loops: CDR1 LNHDA, CDR2 SQIVND (reference sequence). The CDR3 DNA reads TGTGCCAGTAGCGGGAGCTCCTACAATGAGCAGTTCTTC. It yields the protein CASSGSSYNEQFF.

This clonotype was picked up a small number of times. This chain uses TRBV6-1 with TRBJ1-2, with D perhaps matching TRBD1 (6 bases). Trimming took 7 bases from V and 5 from J, leaving 8 bases between them. Germline V CDR1 and CDR2: MNHNS, SASEGT. CDR3 size: 11 residues. The CDR3 nucleotides read TGTGCCAGCACCCAGGGGTATGGCTACACCTTC. Residues: CASTQGYGYTF.

This sequence joins TRBV30 and TRBJ1-6; D is ambiguous. Germline loops: CDR1 GTSNPN, CDR2 SVGIG (reference sequence). Trimming left V 6 bases short and J 7 bases short, with 16 bases between. The CDR3 has 14 residues. CDR3 sequence reads: CACRAGQLNSPLHF. The CDR3, as DNA: TGTGCCTGCCGCGCCGGGCAGTTGAATTCACCCCTCCACTTT.

In this sample, this clonotype turned up a few times. This chain connects TRBV27 to TRBJ1-5, with a weak D call TRBD1 (6 bases). Trimming removed 0 bases from V and 11 bases from J, with 17 bases in between. Germline V gene data show CDR1 as MNHEY and CDR2 as SMNVEV (reference sequence). The CDR3 spans 15 residues. The CDR3 loop is CASSLSSGVRRAQHF. In nucleotides, the CDR3 is TGTGCCAGCAGTTTATCCTCAGGGGTCCGTCGCGCCCAGCATTTT.

The chain couples TRBV7-8 to TRBJ2-2, with D possibly being TRBD2 (7 bases). This CDR3 contains 16 residues. Germline loops: CDR1 SGHVS, CDR2 FQNEAQ. Trimming cost V 5 bases and J 2 bases, with 15 bases left between them. The CDR3 DNA sequence: TGTGCCAGCAGCCCGGGGGGCGGGAGTAACACCGGGGAGCTGTTTTTT. Its protein product is CASSPGGGSNTGELFF.